The sequence of this T cell receptor beta chain was determined in a study of low-dose radiotherapy and immunotherapy resistance in tumors. Turning to the study itself: A total of 13 Gy over 26 weeks was given to Cohort 2 as 1 Gy per fraction every two weeks. Patients were on oral aspirin 300 mg taken daily for four cycles from cycle 1 day 1.

Primers targeting TRAV and TRBV primed first-strand cDNA, covering alpha and beta chains. PCR amplification of the TCRs was performed with Phusion for 20 PCR cycles, and it relied on a constant-region primer together with a V-primer adapter. In vitro transcription served to amplify the mRNA that had been isolated. In TCRdb, the reads were re-called with MiXCR into one record per CDR3 protein. This sample has 50,000 or so distinct CDR3 sequences, with 23% found just once. Described time point: after trial treatment. Treatment specified: LDRT plus nivolumab, ipilimumab, low-dose cyclophosphamide and aspirin (RACIN trial). Nivolumab, ipilimumab, aspirin, low-dose cyclophosphamide and low-dose radiotherapy were all administered to the donors. The CDR3 runs to 14 residues. Per the germline V gene, CDR1 is SGHRS and CDR2 is YFSETQ. The junction had 3 bases not matched to a gene; V was cut back by 0 bases and J by 3 bases.

V usage is TRBV5-1 and J usage is TRBJ2-7; 7 bases align to TRBD1. This clonotype originated in a male donor with prostate cancer. Material: PBMCs, obtained after low-dose radiotherapy plus immunotherapy. The CDR3 nucleotides are TGCGCCAGCAGCTTGGACAGGGGCGACTACGAGCAGTACTTC. Translation gives CASSLDRGDYEQYF.